This T cell receptor beta chain stems from a study of cytomegalovirus exposure and HLA in healthy donors. Notes on the study in general: Specificity for CMV antigens was confirmed in vitro for a few of the CMV-associated chains. The tendency of first-cohort TCR clusters to co-occur in the 90 to 150 validation repertoires was the finding of a later analysis. Reports indicated that the classifier achieved high specificity and sensitivity in diagnosing cytomegalovirus status.

This clone was detected only once. The target antigen is unknown. Method: immunoSEQ multiplex PCR; TCRdb's copy keeps in-frame clones and lacks some. This sample carries under 200,000 clones, less than 95% of them seen once, and the ten largest clones take around 2.7%. The V segment lost 3 bases and the J segment 3 bases; nucleotides outside the gene matches: 10. This CDR3 has 18 amino acids. Germline assignment: CDR1 MNHEY and CDR2 SMNVEV (reference sequence). The TCR comes from a woman aged 18-35 years in good health and CMV-seropositive. The source material was PBMCs. V gene TRBV27 combines with J gene TRBJ2-7, with 14 bases fitting TRBD2. This CDR3 reads CASSLASGLAGVDYEQYF. The DNA of the CDR3 is TGTGCCAGCAGTTTGGCCTCGGGACTAGCGGGAGTTGACTACGAGCAGTACTTC.